This TCR beta chain was found in a study of radiation and T cells in renal cell carcinoma. In the study overall: Nephrectomy followed 15 Gy stereotactic body radiation by 4 weeks. Study results and caveats: Pretreatment tumor biopsies were lacking, so baseline clonotypes are unknown.

The CDR3 length is 14 residues. Time point specified: baseline pretreatment blood. The treatment here: 15 Gy SBRT to primary tumor, nephrectomy 4 weeks later. Generated by immunoSEQ multiplex PCR, the TCRdb table keeps only in-frame clones and is missing some. The data contain some 95,000 clones, 86% of them singletons. Worth noting for this clone: Its matching antigen is unknown.

The chain is built from TRBV21-1 and TRBJ1-1; TRBD1 is taken as the D call from the table, unchecked against the DNA. TRBV21-1 is listed as a pseudogene. Here the sequenced sample was blood, taken from a patient whose treatment included radiotherapy and nephrectomy. The clonotype originates from a man aged 45-65 years with renal cell carcinoma. This CDR3 is CASSADTLNTEAFF. The DNA for the CDR3 is TGTGCCAGCAGCGCGGACACCCTGAACACTGAAGCTTTCTTT.